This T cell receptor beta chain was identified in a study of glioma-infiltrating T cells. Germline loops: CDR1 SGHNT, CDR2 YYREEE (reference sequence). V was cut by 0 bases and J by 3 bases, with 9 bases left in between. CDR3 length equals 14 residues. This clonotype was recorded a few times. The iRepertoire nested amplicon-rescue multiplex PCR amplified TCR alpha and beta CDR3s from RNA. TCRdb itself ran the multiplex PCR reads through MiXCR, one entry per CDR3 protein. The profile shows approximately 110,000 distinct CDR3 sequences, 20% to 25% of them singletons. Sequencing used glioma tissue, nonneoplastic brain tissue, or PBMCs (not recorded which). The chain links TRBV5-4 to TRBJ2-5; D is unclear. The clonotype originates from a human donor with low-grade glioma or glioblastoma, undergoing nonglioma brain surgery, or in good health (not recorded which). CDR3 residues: CASSLDRKEETQYF. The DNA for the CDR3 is TGTGCCAGCAGCTTGGACCGGAAGGAAGAGACCCAGTACTTC.